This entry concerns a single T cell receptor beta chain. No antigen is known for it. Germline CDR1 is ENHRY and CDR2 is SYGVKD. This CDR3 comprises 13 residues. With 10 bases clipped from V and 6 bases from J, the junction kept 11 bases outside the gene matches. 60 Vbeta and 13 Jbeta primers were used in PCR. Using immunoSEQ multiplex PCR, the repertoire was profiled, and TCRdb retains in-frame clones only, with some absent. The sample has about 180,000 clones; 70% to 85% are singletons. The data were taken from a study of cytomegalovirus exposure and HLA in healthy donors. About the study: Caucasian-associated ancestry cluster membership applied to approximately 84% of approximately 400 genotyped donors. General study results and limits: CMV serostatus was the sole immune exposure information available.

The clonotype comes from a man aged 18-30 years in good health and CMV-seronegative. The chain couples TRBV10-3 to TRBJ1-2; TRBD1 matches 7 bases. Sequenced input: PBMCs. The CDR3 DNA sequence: TGTGCCACACATCAGTCGACAGGGAATGGCTACACCTTC. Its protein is CATHQSTGNGYTF.